Here is one T cell receptor (beta chain) with its context. The data were taken from a study of blood T cell repertoires in COVID-19. Study-level background: In each case, the material was cDNA or gDNA derived from T cells, B-cell-depleted T cells, or PBMCs.

The CDR3 spans 14 residues. Germline trimming cut 1 base from V and 5 bases from J; bases unmatched to any gene: 4. Looked up from germline, CDR1 is GTSNPN and CDR2 is SVGIG (reference sequence). TCRdb keeps only in-frame clones here, not all; method: immunoSEQ multiplex PCR. This sample has some 400,000 clones, with around 92% found just once. Participant-reported clinical history was the basis for cohort assignment. Specimen: PBMCs or T cells enriched from blood (not recorded which). The receptor comes from a woman aged 25 to 39 who had recovered from COVID-19. The chain is built from TRBV30 and TRBJ1-1; TRBD1 aligns across 10 bases. This chain's CDR3 is CAWSGDRGGTEAFF. CDR3 coding DNA: TGTGCCTGGAGTGGGGACAGGGGAGGGACTGAAGCTTTCTTT.